The 20 T cell receptor beta chains in this list originate from one sample, sequenced in a study of cytotoxic CD8 clonotypes in ibrutinib-treated CLL. Sequencing used immunoSEQ multiplex PCR; TCRdb keeps in-frame clones, though not all of them. The sample includes 120,000 to 150,000 clones, approximately 80% seen only once; the top ten take around 30%. The material was PBMCs, obtained after 12 months of ibrutinib treatment. These receptors were taken from a human donor with chronic lymphocytic leukemia.

The CDR3 sequence: CASSKSSRRGMRTYEQYF. The CDR3 nucleotides are TGTGCCAGCAGCAAAAGTTCGAGAAGGGGAATGAGGACCTACGAGCAGTACTTC. The chain employs TRBV21-1 and TRBJ2-7; TRBD1 was called by the table and not checked on the DNA. TRBV21-1 is a recognized pseudogene. The CDR3 is made up of 18 amino acids.

The gene calls are TRBV5-1 and TRBJ2-2; 9 bases match TRBD1. Germline values: CDR1 SGHRS, CDR2 YFSETQ. The CDR3 is 17 amino acids. V lost 0 bases to trimming and J lost 0 bases; unmatched junction nucleotides: 3. CDR3 protein: CASSLVRQGANTGELFF. CDR3 coding DNA: TGCGCCAGCAGCTTGGTGCGACAGGGGGCGAACACCGGGGAGCTGTTTTTT. The full variable domain, its missing parts supplied by reference TRBV5-1 and TRBJ2-2, is KAGVTQTPRYLIKTRGQQVTLSCSPISGHRSVSWYQQTPGQGLQFLFEYFSETQRNKGNFPGRFSGRQFSNSRSEMNVSTLELGDSALYLCASSLVRQGANTGELFFGEGSRLTVL.

The chain couples TRBV6-1 to TRBJ2-1; 8 positions match TRBD2. This CDR3 is 13 amino acids long. Per germline, CDR1 MNHNS and CDR2 SASEGT. The trim removed 0 bases at V and 8 bases at J, leaving 0 bases unmatched. For the CDR3, the DNA is TGTGCCAGCAGTGAAGCGCGGGGGGATGAGCAGTTCTTC. Its protein is CASSEARGDEQFF.

This rearrangement joins TRBV5-1 to TRBJ2-6, with D unclear. V lost 0 bases and J lost 0, with 7 bases in between. Germline V gives CDR1 SGHRS, CDR2 YFSETQ. CDR3 length equals 16 residues. CDR3: CASSLGQVSGANVLTF. CDR3 nucleotide sequence: TGCGCCAGCAGCTTGGGGCAGGTCTCTGGGGCCAACGTCCTGACTTTC. Filled out from reference TRBV5-1 and TRBJ2-6, the complete variable domain reads KAGVTQTPRYLIKTRGQQVTLSCSPISGHRSVSWYQQTPGQGLQFLFEYFSETQRNKGNFPGRFSGRQFSNSRSEMNVSTLELGDSALYLCASSLGQVSGANVLTFGAGSRLTVL.

The chain employs TRBV4-1 and TRBJ2-5; D is possibly TRBD1 or TRBD2 (5 bases each). Between the trimmed V and J ends, which lost 0 bases and 6 bases, there was a span of 11 bases. CDR1 MGHRA and CDR2 YSYEKL come from the germline V gene. CDR3 size: 14 residues. The chain's CDR3 is CASSQDEGRKTQYF. For the CDR3, the DNA is TGCGCCAGCAGCCAAGACGAGGGGCGGAAGACCCAGTACTTC.

The chain links TRBV11-2 to TRBJ2-6; no reliable D call. This CDR3 is 15 amino acids long. In germline, CDR1 is SGHAT, CDR2 FQNNGV. The V gene lost 6 bases and the J gene lost 3 bases, with 12 bases spanning the gap. This CDR3 is CASRMGIGGANVLTF. In DNA, the CDR3 is TGTGCCAGCAGGATGGGTATTGGTGGGGCCAACGTCCTGACTTTC.

This chain joins TRBV27 and TRBJ2-7; D possibly matches TRBD1 or TRBD2 (6 bases each). The CDR3 runs 13 residues. The ends were cut back, 0 bases at V and 10 bases at J, with 13 bases in the middle. CDR1 and CDR2 from the germline V gene are MNHEY and SMNVEV (reference sequence). CDR3 sequence reads: CASSLSTGAGQYF. CDR3 DNA: TGTGCCAGCAGTTTATCGACGGGGGCAGGACAGTACTTC.

The rearrangement uses TRBV6-5 and TRBJ1-5; D is ambiguous. The CDR3 loop spans 15 amino acids. Germline CDR1 and CDR2: MNHEY and SVGAGI. The ends were cut back, 5 bases at V and 2 bases at J, with 13 bases in the middle. This CDR3 reads CASSPDYGGNQPQHF. CDR3 DNA: TGTGCCAGCAGTCCGGACTATGGGGGCAATCAGCCCCAGCATTTT.

The rearrangement uses TRBV7-2 and TRBJ1-4; 9 bases align to TRBD1. CDR1 SGHTA and CDR2 FQGNSA come from the germline V gene. The CDR3 sequence is 15 residues long. V trimming: 3 bases; J trimming: 7 bases; junction bases outside the gene matches: 6. The CDR3 protein is CASSLRQGGFEKLFF. In nucleotides, the CDR3 is TGTGCCAGCAGCTTGCGACAGGGGGGATTTGAAAAACTGTTTTTT.

The chain is built from TRBV6-5 and TRBJ2-2, with TRBD2 identical over 11 bases. Trimming at V came to 10 bases and at J to 4 bases, leaving 5 bases not matched to a gene. The CDR3 is 14 amino acids. Germline CDR1 MNHEY, CDR2 SVGAGI. The CDR3 loop is CATIAGGSTGELFF. CDR3 DNA sequence: TGTGCCACTATAGCGGGAGGGAGCACCGGGGAGCTGTTTTTT.

This clone has just one count. This chain joins TRBV6-1 and TRBJ2-3; D is unclear. Deletions cut 4 bases from V and 2 bases from J, with 1 base between. The CDR3 spans 11 residues. Per the germline V gene, CDR1 is MNHNS and CDR2 is SASEGT. The CDR3 bases are TGTGCCAGCAGTGTCACAGATACGCAGTATTTT. Protein product: CASSVTDTQYF.

The rearrangement links TRBV23-1 to TRBJ2-3; D not certain. TRBV23-1 is sorted into the ORF group, with uncertain function. V gave up 4 bases and J gave up 2 bases, with 13 bases separating them. CDR3 length: 15 residues. CDR3 sequence: CASSPAPKATDTQYF. As DNA, the CDR3 is TGCGCCAGCAGTCCCGCGCCAAAAGCCACAGATACGCAGTATTTT.

This chain joins TRBV7-2 and TRBJ1-1; D gene ambiguous. V was shortened by 5 bases and J by 11 bases, with 15 bases between the two germline ends. Germline V gene data show CDR1 as SGHTA and CDR2 as FQGNSA. The CDR3 spans 12 residues. The CDR3 DNA reads TGTGCCAGCAGCGTAACGTTTAGGAGGGCTTTCTTT. This gives the protein CASSVTFRRAFF.

In this sample, this clone turned up a few times. This sequence joins TRBV30 and TRBJ1-4; 12 positions agree with TRBD1. The trim removed 3 bases at V and 4 bases at J, leaving 6 bases unmatched. Germline CDR1 and CDR2: GTSNPN and SVGIG (reference sequence). The CDR3 is 16 amino acids. CDR3 sequence reads: CAWRQGQGAGNEKLFF. The CDR3, as DNA: TGTGCCTGGAGGCAGGGACAGGGGGCCGGTAATGAAAAACTGTTTTTT.

This clone was counted a few times. J is TRBJ1-1 and V is TRBV7-9; TRBD1 matches 7 bases. The CDR3 sequence is 13 residues long. The germline V gene has CDR1 SEHNR and CDR2 FQNEAQ (reference sequence). V gave up 4 bases and J gave up 3 bases; unmatched junction bases: 2. The CDR3 sequence is CASSSQGDTEAFF. The CDR3 region has the DNA TGTGCCAGCAGCTCGCAGGGGGACACTGAAGCTTTCTTT.

The chain is built from TRBV2 and TRBJ1-5; D is possibly TRBD1 (5 bases). The germline gives CDR1 SNHLY, CDR2 FYNNEI. The V end lost 3 bases, the J end lost 5 bases, and 11 bases lay between the germline ends. The CDR3 loop spans 14 amino acids. In DNA, the CDR3 is TGTGCCAGCAGTGATGGCAGGGTGGATCAGCCCCAGCATTTT. It translates to CASSDGRVDQPQHF.

In this sample, this clone turned up a few times. The rearrangement links TRBV30 to TRBJ2-1; a possible D gene is TRBD2 (6 bases). Germline assignment: CDR1 GTSNPN and CDR2 SVGIG (reference sequence). The CDR3 totals 15 residues. V was shortened by 1 base and J by 5 bases, with 15 bases between the two germline ends. CDR3 in DNA: TGTGCCTGGAGTGGGGACTTTCTCCTAAACAATGAGCAGTTCTTC. Its translation is CAWSGDFLLNNEQFF.

This clone occurred once. J is TRBJ2-7 and V is TRBV6-1; D unresolved. The CDR3 spans 15 residues. Between the trimmed V and J ends, which lost 8 bases and 3 bases, there was a span of 20 bases. Germline values: CDR1 MNHNS, CDR2 SASEGT. The CDR3 here is CASGASPAPDYEQYF. In DNA form, the CDR3 reads TGTGCCAGCGGAGCGTCTCCTGCGCCCGACTACGAGCAGTACTTC.

The CDR3 here is CASSMEGNTEAFF. CDR3 nucleotide sequence: TGTGCCAGTAGTATGGAGGGGAACACTGAAGCTTTCTTT. The chain links TRBV19 to TRBJ1-1; D is ambiguous. The CDR3 runs to 13 residues. The germline V and J ends were trimmed by 3 bases and 1 base, with 6 bases remaining between them. Germline V gene data show CDR1 as LNHDA and CDR2 as SQIVND (reference sequence).

The gene calls are TRBV6-5 and TRBJ2-7; TRBD2 matches 10 bases. This CDR3 region has 15 residues. J gave up 4 bases and V 6 bases, and 9 bases lay outside the gene matches. Germline V gene sequence: CDR1 MNHEY, CDR2 SVGAGI. DNA of the CDR3: TGTGCCAGCAGCCCCCCAGTAGCGGGAGGATACGAGCAGTACTTC. Translated, it gives CASSPPVAGGYEQYF.